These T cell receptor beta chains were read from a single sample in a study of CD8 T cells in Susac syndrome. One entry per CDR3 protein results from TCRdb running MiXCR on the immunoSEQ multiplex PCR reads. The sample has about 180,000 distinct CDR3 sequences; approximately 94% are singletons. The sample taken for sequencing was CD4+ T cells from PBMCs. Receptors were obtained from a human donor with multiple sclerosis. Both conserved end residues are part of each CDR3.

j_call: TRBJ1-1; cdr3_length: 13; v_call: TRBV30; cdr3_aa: CAWSVQHGGGAFF
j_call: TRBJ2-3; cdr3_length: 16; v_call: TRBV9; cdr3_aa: CASSDRAGGGTDTQYF
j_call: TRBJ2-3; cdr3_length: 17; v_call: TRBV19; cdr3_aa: CASSESQHRGLTDTQYF
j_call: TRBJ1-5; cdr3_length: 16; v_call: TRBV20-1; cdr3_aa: CSANAWWGERNQPQHF
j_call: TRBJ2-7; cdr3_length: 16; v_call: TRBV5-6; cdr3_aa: CASSPGTGGNPYEQYF
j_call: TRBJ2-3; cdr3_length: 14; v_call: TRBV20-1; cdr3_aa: CSARDPLATDTQYF
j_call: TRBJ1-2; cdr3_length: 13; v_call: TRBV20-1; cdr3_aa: CSAPLQGAYGYTF
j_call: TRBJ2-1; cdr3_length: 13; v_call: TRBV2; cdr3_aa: CASSVRGAGEQFF
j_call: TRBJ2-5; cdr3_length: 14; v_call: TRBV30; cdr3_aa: CAWSGWDIPKTQYF
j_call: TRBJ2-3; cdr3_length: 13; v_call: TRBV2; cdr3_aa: CASRDTRTDTQYF
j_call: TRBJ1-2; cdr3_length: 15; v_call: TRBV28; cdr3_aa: CASSTPDRVGGGYTF
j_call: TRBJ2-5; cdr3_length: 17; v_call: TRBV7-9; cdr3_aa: CASSWTRGQGISETQYF
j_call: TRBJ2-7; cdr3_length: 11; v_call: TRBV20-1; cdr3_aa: CSARGTYEQYF
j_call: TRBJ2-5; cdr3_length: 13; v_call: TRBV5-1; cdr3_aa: CASSLQSQETQYF
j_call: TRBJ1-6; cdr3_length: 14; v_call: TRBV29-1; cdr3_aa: CSVGTGVGNSPLHF
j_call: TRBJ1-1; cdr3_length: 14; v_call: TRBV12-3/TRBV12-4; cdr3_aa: CASSSRGTHTEAFF
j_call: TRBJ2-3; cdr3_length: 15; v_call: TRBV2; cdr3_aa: CASGRDTPSTDTQYF
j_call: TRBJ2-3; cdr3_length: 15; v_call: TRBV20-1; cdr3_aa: CSAAPLAGGSNTQYF
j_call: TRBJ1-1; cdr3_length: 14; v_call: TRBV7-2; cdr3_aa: CASSLVRGQREAFF
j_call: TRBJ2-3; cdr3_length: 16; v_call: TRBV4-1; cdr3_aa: CASSQDSGLTSDTQYF
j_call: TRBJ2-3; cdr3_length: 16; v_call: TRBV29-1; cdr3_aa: CSVRGLASGSTDTQYF
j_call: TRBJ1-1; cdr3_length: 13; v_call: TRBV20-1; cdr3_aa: CSASDRQNTEAFF
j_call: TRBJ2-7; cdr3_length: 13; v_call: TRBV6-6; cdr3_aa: CASSYSGPDEQYF
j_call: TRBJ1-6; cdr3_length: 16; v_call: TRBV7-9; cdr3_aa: CASSPWDRGAMTPLHF
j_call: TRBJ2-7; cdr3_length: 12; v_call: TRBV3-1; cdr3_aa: CASSQGGGEQYF
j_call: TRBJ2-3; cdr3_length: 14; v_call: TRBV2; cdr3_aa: CASSTWTVTDTQYF
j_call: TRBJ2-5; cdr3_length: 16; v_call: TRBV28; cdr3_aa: CASSSGLAGDLETQYF
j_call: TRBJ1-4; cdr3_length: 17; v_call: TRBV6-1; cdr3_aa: CASSEGADLATNEKLFF
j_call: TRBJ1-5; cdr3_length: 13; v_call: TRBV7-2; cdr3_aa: CASSPRQGQPQHF
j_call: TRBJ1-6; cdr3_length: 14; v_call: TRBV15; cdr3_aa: CATSRDRGRSPLHF
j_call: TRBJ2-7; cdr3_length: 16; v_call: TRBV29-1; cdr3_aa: CSVEVGTGPTTYEQYF
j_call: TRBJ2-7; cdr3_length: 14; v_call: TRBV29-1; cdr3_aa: CSVGVGFGSYEQYF
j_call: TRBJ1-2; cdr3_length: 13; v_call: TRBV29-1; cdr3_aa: CSVPVGAGDVYTF
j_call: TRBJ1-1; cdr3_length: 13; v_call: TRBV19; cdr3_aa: CASSMGTETEAFF
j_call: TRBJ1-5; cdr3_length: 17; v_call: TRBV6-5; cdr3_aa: CASSYSGRGGDNQPQHF
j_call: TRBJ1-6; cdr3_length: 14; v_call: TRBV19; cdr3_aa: CASSPPGQGLALHF
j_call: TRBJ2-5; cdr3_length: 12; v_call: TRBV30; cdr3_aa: CAWSTTQETQYF
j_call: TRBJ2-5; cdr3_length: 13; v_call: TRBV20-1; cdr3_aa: CSAGQVLLETQYF
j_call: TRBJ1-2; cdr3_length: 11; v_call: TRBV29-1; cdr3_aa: CSLFGGSGYTF
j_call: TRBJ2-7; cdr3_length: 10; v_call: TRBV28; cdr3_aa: CASSLHEQYF
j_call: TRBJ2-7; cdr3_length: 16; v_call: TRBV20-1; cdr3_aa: CSAARGPGQGPGEQYF
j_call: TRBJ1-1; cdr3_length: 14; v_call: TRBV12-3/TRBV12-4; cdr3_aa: CASSPPARAGEAFF
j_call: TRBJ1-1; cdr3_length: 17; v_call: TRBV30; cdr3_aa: CAWSVWRTGAGNTEAFF
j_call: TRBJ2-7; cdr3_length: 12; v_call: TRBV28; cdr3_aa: CASGTSAYEQYF
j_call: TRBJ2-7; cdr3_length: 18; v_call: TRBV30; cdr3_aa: CAWSVWQGPSNYYYEQYF
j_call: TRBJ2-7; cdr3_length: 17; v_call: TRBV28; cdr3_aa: CASIPSYEGTGVDEQYF
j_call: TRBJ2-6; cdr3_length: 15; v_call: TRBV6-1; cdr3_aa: CASSETASGANVLTF
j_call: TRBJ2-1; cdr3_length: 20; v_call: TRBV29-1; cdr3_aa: CSVVPPPSSSPARGYNEQFF
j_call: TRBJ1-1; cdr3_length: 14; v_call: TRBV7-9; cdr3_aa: CASTIKGIGTEAFF
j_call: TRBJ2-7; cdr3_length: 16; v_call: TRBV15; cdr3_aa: CATSRPTGLSSYEQYF
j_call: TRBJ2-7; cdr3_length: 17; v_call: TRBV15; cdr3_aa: CATSRGGLGITGIEQYF
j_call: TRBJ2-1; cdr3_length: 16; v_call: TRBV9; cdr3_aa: CASSVGKWDTYNEQFF